The T cell receptor beta chain under discussion was sequenced for a study of blood T cell repertoires in COVID-19. Study in general: Acute and convalescent COVID-19 samples came from the United States, Italy and Spain. Nucleic acid was either cDNA or gDNA, and it came from T cells, B-cell-depleted T cells, or PBMCs.

In the authors' workflow: From reference gene primer amplification, estimates of nucleated cell counts were derived. Only in-frame clones appear in the TCRdb table, and some are missing; sequencing was by immunoSEQ multiplex PCR. The V and J calls and the clone size are those of that table, but D and trimming were determined from the DNA. The sample has 150,000 to 200,000 clones; around nine tenths are singletons. This CDR3 comprises 14 residues. J was trimmed by 4 bases and V by 5 bases; bases with no gene match: 4. Germline CDR1 reads SEHNR; CDR2 reads FQNEAQ (reference sequence). This TCR came from a man aged 50 or older with acute or convalescent COVID-19. The chain employs TRBV7-9 and TRBJ1-2, with 10 bases that match TRBD1. Sequenced: peripheral blood. CDR3 DNA sequence: TGTGCCAGCAGCCCCCGGGACAGGGGCTATGGCTACACCTTC. Residues: CASSPRDRGYGYTF.